The T cell receptor beta chain described here comes from a study of control samples from healthy donors and cancer patients. TCRdb's copy holds only in-frame clones and misses some; the assay was immunoSEQ multiplex PCR. The sample includes 150,000 to 200,000 clones, 70% to 90% seen only once; the top ten take 1.5% to 2%. CDR3 size: 15 residues. CDR1 is SGHVS and CDR2 is FQNEAQ in the germline V gene. V was shortened by 1 base and J by 7 bases, with 16 bases between the two germline ends. The chain has TRBV7-8 and TRBJ1-2; D unresolved. The source material was blood. This clonotype was obtained from a young man in good health. The CDR3 bases are TGTGCCAGCAGCTTAGTTGCGGGCGGGGAGACTGGCTACACCTTC. The encoded protein is CASSLVAGGETGYTF. Filled out from reference TRBV7-8 and TRBJ1-2, the complete variable domain reads GAGVSQSPRYKVAKRGQDVALRCDPISGHVSLFWYQQALGQGPEFLTYFQNEAQLDKSGLPSDRFFAERPEGSVSTLKIQRTQQEDSAVYLCASSLVAGGETGYTFGSGTRLTVV.